This T cell receptor (beta chain) was retrieved from a study of long-term antiretroviral therapy in people with HIV. At survey level, the immunoSEQ assay was run in its v3.0 version. The method was immunoSEQ multiplex PCR; TCRdb's version includes in-frame clones alone and lacks a portion of them. Altogether some 25,000 clones are present, around 88% being singletons, with the ten largest covering roughly 5%. Study conclusions and caveats: Clonal populations expanded prior to ART predominated within the repertoire at all time points. Subsequent to ART, diversity was augmented yet persisted below that of transplant donor controls. Information on adherence, resistance and therapy changes was unavailable.

As regards this clone: Its antigen is as yet unknown.

The sequence derives from a man between 18 and 29 years old with HIV. The source was unsorted PBMCs, collected 3 years after starting antiretroviral therapy.

The chain's CDR3 is CASSEGMHSGNTIYF. In DNA form, the CDR3 reads TGTGCCAGCAGTGAAGGCATGCACTCTGGAAACACCATATATTTT. The rearrangement links TRBV2 to TRBJ1-3; D unresolved. The CDR3 consists of 15 residues. The germline CDR1 and CDR2 sequences are SNHLY and FYNNEI. V lost 1 base, J lost 0 bases, and 7 bases lay in between.